Shown below are 6 T cell receptor beta chains from a single sample sequenced in a study of blood T cell repertoires in COVID-19. The data were produced by immunoSEQ multiplex PCR, yet TCRdb's version contains in-frame clones alone and is incomplete. The repertoire includes some 180,000 clones, 70% to 80% of them detected once, and almost 6% sits in the top ten. Sequenced material: peripheral blood. The receptors derive from a woman aged 40 to 55 with COVID-19, enrolled during active disease.

J is TRBJ1-2 and V is TRBV6-1; D gene ambiguous. The CDR3 has 15 residues. Trimming removed 1 base at V and 3 bases at J, with 12 bases between. Germline assignment: CDR1 MNHNS and CDR2 SASEGT. The CDR3 sequence is CASSEGPRPYYGYTF. The CDR3, as DNA: TGTGCCAGCAGTGAAGGGCCCAGGCCTTACTATGGCTACACCTTC.

The rearrangement uses TRBV11-2 and TRBJ1-1; D gene unclear. The length of the CDR3 is 16 residues. The V end was cut by 6 bases, the J end by 0 bases, with 17 bases between. Germline-derived CDR1 and CDR2 are SGHAT and FQNNGV. The CDR3 spells CASSNLREKMNTEAFF. The CDR3 DNA sequence: TGTGCCAGCAGTAATTTACGGGAAAAGATGAACACTGAAGCTTTCTTT.

V usage is TRBV5-1 and J usage is TRBJ2-1; no definite D call. The germline gives CDR1 SGHRS, CDR2 YFSETQ. The V end was cut by 7 bases, the J end by 5 bases, with 13 bases between. CDR3 length: 13 residues. DNA of the CDR3: TGCGCCAGCCAAAAAAGAGGCAACAATGAGCAGTTCTTC. This codes for CASQKRGNNEQFF.

This chain links TRBV10-3 with TRBJ1-2; possibly TRBD1 for D (5 bases). The V and J ends lost 10 bases and 2 bases respectively, with 14 bases between them. The CDR3 length is 13 residues. Per the germline V gene, CDR1 is ENHRY and CDR2 is SYGVKD. CDR3 in amino acids: CATARDLNYGYTF. DNA of the CDR3: TGTGCCACCGCCCGGGACTTAAACTATGGCTACACCTTC.

The chain recombines TRBV7-2 with TRBJ2-5; a possible D gene is TRBD1 (5 bases). The germline V gene has CDR1 SGHTA and CDR2 FQGNSA. V lost 2 bases to trimming and J lost 5 bases, with 9 bases between them. CDR3 size: 13 residues. CDR3 sequence: CASSLTRVETQYF. In nucleotides, the CDR3 is TGTGCCAGCAGCTTAACCAGGGTGGAGACCCAGTACTTC.

The CDR3 DNA is TGTGCCAGCAGGGAGACAGGCTACACTGAAGCTTTCTTT. Encoded protein: CASRETGYTEAFF. The rearrangement links TRBV6-5 to TRBJ1-1, with a weak D call TRBD1 (6 bases). Germline V gene data show CDR1 as MNHEY and CDR2 as SVGAGI. The CDR3 runs to 13 residues. The V and J ends lost 6 bases and 3 bases respectively, with 11 bases between them.